The source of this TCR beta chain is a study of human T cells and chemical hapten exposure. This clonotype showed up just a few times. Time point reported: pre-sensitization, week 0. Regarding treatment: therapeutic diphenylcyclopropenone sensitization with weekly scalp DPC. MiXCR, run by TCRdb on the RACE reads, gives a single entry per CDR3 protein. Here the sample spans some 38,000 distinct CDR3 sequences, 7.6% being singletons. The germline V gene encodes CDR1 SGHAT and CDR2 FQDESV (reference sequence). Trimming removed 0 bases at V and 1 base at J, with 10 bases between. The CDR3 extends over 15 amino acids.

The sequenced sample was whole blood, obtained in connection with sensitization to the hapten diphenylcyclopropenone (DPC). This receptor was taken from a woman in her forties or fifties with alopecia areata. Some clones in this sample may be carry-over from other donors' samples. V and J are TRBV11-1 and TRBJ2-7; possibly TRBD2 for D (6 bases). This CDR3 is CASSLASGYSYEQYF. DNA for the CDR3: TGTGCCAGCAGCTTAGCTAGCGGTTATTCCTACGAGCAGTACTTC.